These 16 T cell receptor beta chains came from one sample sequenced in a study of cytomegalovirus exposure and HLA in healthy donors. The primer mix had 60 Vbeta and 13 Jbeta primers. The table came from immunoSEQ multiplex PCR; TCRdb's copy has only in-frame clones and leaves some out. The data hold 150,000 to 200,000 clones, with nearly 80% observed a single time. The sample comprised PBMCs. The receptors originated from a woman in her fifties or sixties in good health and CMV-seropositive.

This clone was found a few times. This chain connects TRBV18 to TRBJ1-1; 9 bases match TRBD1. Losses at the gene ends were 3 bases for V and 0 bases for J; bases not matched to a gene: 5. Germline V gene lookup returns CDR1 KGHSH and CDR2 LQKENI. This CDR3 comprises 16 residues. The CDR3 reads CASSPSGQGMNTEAFF. CDR3 nucleotide sequence: TGTGCCAGCTCACCTTCGGGACAGGGTATGAACACTGAAGCTTTCTTT.

This clone was observed once. The rearrangement uses TRBV2 and TRBJ2-3; D possibly corresponds to TRBD1 (6 bases). Germline CDR1 SNHLY, CDR2 FYNNEI. Trimming removed 6 bases at V and 1 base at J, with 14 bases between. The CDR3 covers 15 residues. CDR3 sequence (DNA): TGTGCCAGCAGCTCACAACGACAGGGCACAGATACGCAGTATTTT. Its protein is CASSSQRQGTDTQYF.

In DNA form, the CDR3 reads TGTGCCAGCAGGACAGAGCCCTACGAGCAGTACTTC. This codes for CASRTEPYEQYF. V and J are TRBV6-1 and TRBJ2-7; D is perhaps TRBD1 (5 bases). Trimming cost V 6 bases and J 2 bases, with 8 bases left between them. The CDR3 extends over 12 amino acids. Per germline, CDR1 MNHNS and CDR2 SASEGT.

This clone showed up just a few times. This chain uses TRBV6-6 with TRBJ1-5; D is perhaps TRBD1 (6 bases). V lost 6 bases and J 4 bases, leaving 10 bases between the germline ends. CDR1 is MNHNY and CDR2 is SVGAGI in the germline V gene (reference sequence). This CDR3 is 13 amino acids long. The CDR3 nucleotides are TGTGCCAGCAGGCCAGGGGAGAATCAGCCCCAGCATTTT. The encoded protein is CASRPGENQPQHF.

This clone was observed a few times. This rearrangement joins TRBV6-1 to TRBJ1-5; weak D call: TRBD1 (5 bases). CDR1 MNHNS and CDR2 SASEGT come from the germline V gene. This CDR3 has 15 residues. V shed 6 bases and J shed 1 base, with 13 bases lying between them. For the CDR3, the DNA is TGTGCCAGCAGGGCAGGGTACGGGAGCAATCAGCCCCAGCATTTT. Translating it yields CASRAGYGSNQPQHF.

The chain couples TRBV2 to TRBJ2-3, with 7 bases aligning to TRBD1. The trim removed 1 base at V and 4 bases at J, leaving 2 bases unmatched. The germline V gene encodes CDR1 SNHLY and CDR2 FYNNEI. The CDR3 has 14 residues. The CDR3 sequence is CASSEGQGPDTQYF. CDR3 nucleotide sequence: TGTGCCAGCAGTGAAGGACAGGGTCCAGATACGCAGTATTTT. The full variable domain, completed using reference TRBV2 and TRBJ2-3, is EPEVTQTPSHQVTQMGQEVILRCVPISNHLYFYWYRQILGQKVEFLVSFYNNEISEKSEIFDDQFSVERPDGSNFTLKIRSTKLEDSAMYFCASSEGQGPDTQYFGPGTRLTVL.

V usage is TRBV2 and J usage is TRBJ1-2; no clear D gene. The CDR3 is made up of 13 amino acids. Trimming removed 6 bases from V and 0 bases from J, with 8 bases in between. The germline V gene has CDR1 SNHLY and CDR2 FYNNEI. The DNA for the CDR3 is TGTGCCAGCAGGCAAATAGCTAACTATGGCTACACCTTC. Protein product: CASRQIANYGYTF.

The V call is TRBV9, the J call TRBJ2-2, with D unclear. CDR3 length equals 13 residues. CDR1 and CDR2 from the germline V gene are SGDLS and YYNGEE. Trimming left V 3 bases short and J 3 bases short, with 6 bases between. In DNA, the CDR3 is TGTGCCAGCAGCGCAAGCTACACCGGGGAGCTGTTTTTT. Amino acid sequence: CASSASYTGELFF.

The chain employs TRBV5-5 and TRBJ1-2, with 7 nucleotides matching TRBD1. CDR1 SGHKS and CDR2 YYEKEE come from the germline V gene (reference sequence). Germline trimming cut 4 bases from V and 6 bases from J; bases unmatched to any gene: 15. CDR3 length: 16 residues. The CDR3 loop is CASSISSDRERDGYTF. The CDR3 nucleotides are TGTGCCAGCAGCATCTCTAGCGACAGGGAAAGGGATGGCTACACCTTC.

The rearrangement joins TRBV5-1 to TRBJ2-7; TRBD1 agrees at 7 bases. The V and J ends lost 0 bases and 2 bases, in that order; junction bases with no gene match: 2. This CDR3 has 14 amino acids. The germline V gene has CDR1 SGHRS and CDR2 YFSETQ. CDR3 loop: CASSLGDRPYEQYF. In DNA, the CDR3 is TGCGCCAGCAGCTTGGGGGACAGACCCTACGAGCAGTACTTC.

The chain links TRBV27 to TRBJ2-1, with 15 positions matching TRBD2. CDR1 and CDR2 from the germline V gene are MNHEY and SMNVEV (reference sequence). The CDR3 spans 16 residues. Losses at the gene ends were 5 bases for V and 4 bases for J; bases not matched to a gene: 3. The CDR3 sequence is CASSRTSGRVYNEQFF. CDR3 nucleotide sequence: TGTGCCAGCAGTAGGACTAGCGGGAGGGTTTACAATGAGCAGTTCTTC.

This sequence joins TRBV6-5 and TRBJ1-2, with 10 bases aligning to TRBD1. With V trimmed by 6 bases and J by 7 bases, 11 bases remained unmatched. CDR3 length: 15 amino acids. Germline values: CDR1 MNHEY, CDR2 SVGAGI. The CDR3 DNA follows: TGTGCCAGCAGCTACGATGGGACAGGGGTAATTGGCTACACCTTC. This gives the protein CASSYDGTGVIGYTF.

This clone appeared a single time. V is TRBV28 and J is TRBJ1-1, with D uncertain. Trimming stripped 4 bases from V and 4 bases from J, with 7 bases between. In germline, CDR1 is MDHEN, CDR2 SYDVKM. The CDR3 runs 12 residues. The CDR3 DNA sequence: TGTGCCAGCAGTTCCCGTCCCACTGAAGCTTTCTTT. Translating it yields CASSSRPTEAFF.

The V call is TRBV2, the J call TRBJ1-2; tentative D call: TRBD1 (6 bases). Germline-derived CDR1 and CDR2 are SNHLY and FYNNEI. This CDR3 is 16 amino acids long. V lost 7 bases to trimming and J lost 8 bases, with 26 bases between them. CDR3 region: CASKSLGDIGRFGYTF. CDR3 sequence (DNA): TGTGCCAGCAAATCCCTGGGGGACATAGGTCGATTCGGCTACACCTTC.

The chain combines TRBV19 with TRBJ2-1; TRBD1 might be the D (6 bases). The CDR3 has 13 amino acids. V was trimmed by 7 bases and J by 0 bases, leaving 7 bases between them. Germline CDR1 reads LNHDA; CDR2 reads SQIVND (reference sequence). The DNA for the CDR3 is TGTGCCAGTAACAGGGACTCCTACAATGAGCAGTTCTTC. Translation: CASNRDSYNEQFF.

V usage is TRBV2 and J usage is TRBJ2-2, with a weak D call TRBD1 (6 bases). The CDR3 is 15 residues long. Germline V gene sequence: CDR1 SNHLY, CDR2 FYNNEI. The germline V and J ends were trimmed by 4 bases and 1 base, with 10 bases remaining between them. CDR3 residues: CASSAPTGNTGELFF. CDR3 nucleotide sequence: TGTGCCAGCAGTGCTCCGACAGGGAACACCGGGGAGCTGTTTTTT.